This paragraph reports one T cell receptor beta chain. Its antigen is unknown. This record comes from a study of early T cells in non-severe SARS-CoV-2 infection. Germline CDR1 is SGDLS and CDR2 is YYNGEE. This CDR3 comprises 13 residues. V gave up 0 bases and J gave up 3 bases, with 6 bases separating them. Each cDNA molecule carried a unique molecular identifier. TCRdb processed the 5' RACE reads anew with MiXCR; each CDR3 protein has one entry. The sample has 97,000 or so distinct CDR3 sequences, approximately 10% seen once; the top ten hold approximately 4.5%. Overall study results and limits: Database matching using VDJdb favored anti-spike CD8 responses, with private and CD4 specificities left missing.

The receptor comes from an adult who was a healthcare worker with PCR-confirmed SARS-CoV-2 infection or an uninfected control (not recorded which). V usage is TRBV9 and J usage is TRBJ2-5; D remains ambiguous. The starting material was whole blood, obtained at baseline. CDR3 DNA sequence: TGTGCCAGCAGCGTAGGGGGAAAAGAGACCCAGTACTTC. This codes for CASSVGGKETQYF.